A selection of T cell receptor beta chains follows, all from one sample in a study of CD8+CD57+ T cells in acquired aplastic anemia. Using its own MiXCR run on the reads, TCRdb lists one record per CDR3 protein. In the table there are some 160,000 distinct CDR3 sequences, about 45% of which are singletons. The sequenced material came from sorted CD4+, CD8+, or CD8+CD57+ T cells (not recorded which) from PBMCs. The source is a human donor with aplastic anemia. Each CDR3 is given with its conserved first and last residue. D genes are given only for firm matches. Rows may omit the clone size; those that give it use once, few, many or a size class.

V gene	D gene	J gene	clone size	CDR3 DNA	CDR3 protein
TRBV2	TRBD2	TRBJ2-7	.	TGTGCCAGCAGTTTTTCTAGCGGGAGGGGGGAATTCTACGAGCAGTACTTC	CASSFSSGRGEFYEQYF
TRBV2	.	TRBJ2-7	.	TGTGCCAGCAGCGCCTTAGGTCAGGGCTACGAGCAGTACTTC	CASSALGQGYEQYF
TRBV7-9	.	TRBJ2-7	.	TGTGCCAGCACTCCGCCGTCGCAATACGAGCAGTACTTC	CASTPPSQYEQYF
TRBV7-2	TRBD1	TRBJ2-7	.	TGTGCCAGCAGCGTCCCGGGACAGGGGGCCGAGCAGTACTTC	CASSVPGQGAEQYF
TRBV24-1	.	TRBJ1-2	.	TGTGCCACCAGGCAAGGCCCGGGTGGTCATGGCTACACCTTC	CATRQGPGGHGYTF
TRBV19	TRBD1	TRBJ2-5	.	TGTGCCAGTAGGACCGGGACAGAAAAAGAGACCCAGTACTTC	CASRTGTEKETQYF
TRBV6-1	TRBD1	TRBJ1-1	many	TGTGCCAGCAGAACCGGGACAGTAATGAACACTGAAGCTTTCTTT	CASRTGTVMNTEAFF
TRBV7-3	TRBD1	TRBJ1-1	many	TGTGCCAGCAGCTTTACCGGAGGGGGCTCTGAAGCTTTCTTT	CASSFTGGGSEAFF
TRBV15	.	TRBJ2-1	few	TGTGCCACCAGCTTAGCCAAGACCCGTGAGCAGTTCTTC	CATSLAKTREQFF
TRBV7-2	.	TRBJ2-5	many	TGTGCCAGCAGCCGCCGCCCCGGGATAGGCATCAACCAAGAGACCCAGTACTTC	CASSRRPGIGINQETQYF
TRBV7-9	.	TRBJ2-7	.	TGTGCCAGCAGCCCGGGAGTCGTAGAGCAGTACTTC	CASSPGVVEQYF
TRBV9	.	TRBJ2-1	.	TGTGCCAGCAGCGTACGGGGGGAGGGGGGGATTAGTGAGCAGTTCTTC	CASSVRGEGGISEQFF
TRBV7-8	TRBD1	TRBJ2-5	.	TGTGCCAGCAGCTTAGACAGGGGCGAGGAGACCCAGTACTTC	CASSLDRGEETQYF
TRBV6-1	TRBD1	TRBJ2-1	.	TGTGCCAGCAGACCCGGGGACAGGGGCTACAATGAGCAGTTCTTC	CASRPGDRGYNEQFF
TRBV15	TRBD1	TRBJ2-1	many	TGTGCCACCAGCGCCCCGCGGGGACAGGAGTTCTTC	CATSAPRGQEFF
TRBV5-4	TRBD1	TRBJ2-3	.	TGTGCCAGCTACGGCCGGACAGGGGGCACAGATACGCAGTATTTT	CASYGRTGGTDTQYF
TRBV7-2	TRBD2	TRBJ2-5	few	TGTGCCAGCAGCCTTGTCTCTAGCGGGGGTTTAGAGACCCAGTACTTC	CASSLVSSGGLETQYF
TRBV7-3	TRBD2	TRBJ2-7	few	TGTGCCAGCAGCCAAACTAGCGGGGAGAACGAGCAGTACTTC	CASSQTSGENEQYF
TRBV4-2	TRBD2	TRBJ2-1	.	TGTGCCAGCAGCCCGGGACTAGAGTACAATGAGCAGTTCTTC	CASSPGLEYNEQFF
TRBV10-3	.	TRBJ2-7	.	TGTGCCAGCAGGAAGAGGGGGGACGAGGACGAGCAGTACTTC	CASRKRGDEDEQYF
TRBV6-5	.	TRBJ2-7	few	TGTGCCAGCAGTTACCTCACAGGCCACGAGCAGTACTTC	CASSYLTGHEQYF
TRBV29-1	.	TRBJ1-2	once	TGCAGCGACGATAGGGGTATCTATGGCTACACCTTC	CSDDRGIYGYTF
TRBV28	.	TRBJ1-2	many	TGTGCCACCAGGAGGTCATATGGCTACACCTTC	CATRRSYGYTF
TRBV6-1	.	TRBJ2-7	.	TGTGCCAGCAGGGACAGCCTCTACGAGCAGTACTTC	CASRDSLYEQYF
TRBV18	TRBD2	TRBJ2-7	few	TGTGCCAGCTCACCAACTGGACTAGCATTCGACGAGCAGTACTTC	CASSPTGLAFDEQYF
TRBV9	.	TRBJ2-7	.	TGTGCCAGCAGCGTAGATTTAGCCCCCACCTACGAGCAGTACTTC	CASSVDLAPTYEQYF
TRBV11-1	.	TRBJ2-5	.	TGTGCCACCGGACAGCGACAAGAGACCCAGTACTTC	CATGQRQETQYF
TRBV27	.	TRBJ1-2	few	TGTGCCAGCAGTTATACCTGGAGTGGTTTTGGCTACACCTTC	CASSYTWSGFGYTF
TRBV29-1	.	TRBJ1-2	.	TGCAGCGTTGAGGTGGGAGTGGGGGGTACGGATGGCTACACCTTC	CSVEVGVGGTDGYTF
TRBV6-1	TRBD1	TRBJ2-7	.	TGTGCCACCAGTGAAACCGGGACAGGTCTTTCCTACGAGCAGTATTTC	CATSETGTGLSYEQYF
TRBV5-1	.	TRBJ1-2	.	TGCGCCAGCAGCTTGGCCAACCCTTCAGGAATTGGCTACACCTTC	CASSLANPSGIGYTF
TRBV4-1	.	TRBJ2-2	many	TGCGCCAGCAGCCTCCTTTTCACCGGGGAGCTGTTTTTT	CASSLLFTGELFF
TRBV20-1	.	TRBJ1-3	once	TGCAGTGCTAGGTCACATAACTCTGGAAACACCATATATTTT	CSARSHNSGNTIYF
TRBV2	.	TRBJ1-5	.	TGTGCCAGCAGTGAACTCCAGGGAAGCAATCAGCCCCAGCATTTT	CASSELQGSNQPQHF
TRBV7-8	.	TRBJ2-5	many	TGTGCCAGCAGCTTTGGTATTGGTGGAGAGACCCAGTACTTC	CASSFGIGGETQYF
TRBV5-4	.	TRBJ2-5	many	TGTGCCAGCAGCCCGCCCGGAGGAGAGACCCAGTACTTC	CASSPPGGETQYF
TRBV25-1	.	TRBJ2-3	.	TGTGCCAGCAGTGAATACTCCACCTCCACAGATACGCAGTATTTT	CASSEYSTSTDTQYF
TRBV25-1	TRBD1	TRBJ1-1	.	TGTGCCAGCAGGCCCCCGGGACAGGGTCGGGCTGAAGCTTTCTTT	CASRPPGQGRAEAFF
TRBV30	.	TRBJ1-4	.	TGTGCCTGGAGTCTAACCCAGGGAATTGCAACTAATGAAAAACTGTTTTTT	CAWSLTQGIATNEKLFF
TRBV5-4	TRBD1	TRBJ2-7	many	TGTGCCAGCAGCTCTGGACAGGACTACGAGCAGTACTTC	CASSSGQDYEQYF
TRBV9	.	TRBJ2-2	many	TGTGCCAGCAGCTCCTCGACTGGGAACACCGGGGAGCTGTTTTTT	CASSSSTGNTGELFF
TRBV19	.	TRBJ2-7	.	TGTGCCAGTAGTTCAATGGGCGCCGGACGCGACGAGCAGTACTTC	CASSSMGAGRDEQYF
TRBV18	.	TRBJ1-3	.	TGTGCCAGCTCACCCGAAAGTAGGGACACCATATATTTT	CASSPESRDTIYF
TRBV15	.	TRBJ1-3	.	TGTGCCTCGGGCACTGGAAACACCATATACTTT	CASGTGNTIYF
TRBV29-1	TRBD1	TRBJ2-7	many	TGCAGCGTAGTTAGGTGGGTTGACAGGGAATATCACGAGCAGTACTTC	CSVVRWVDREYHEQYF
TRBV25-1	TRBD2	TRBJ2-3	many	TGTGCCAGCATCGCCGGGACTAGCGGGCCAGATACGCAGTATTTT	CASIAGTSGPDTQYF
TRBV10-2	.	TRBJ2-7	.	TGCGCCACCAGGCCTCCAGCGACCTACGAGCAGTACTTC	CATRPPATYEQYF